The rows below give T cell receptor beta chains drawn from one sample of a study of T cell responses to AZD1222 COVID-19 vaccine. Clones were sequenced by immunoSEQ multiplex PCR, and TCRdb holds only the in-frame ones, with some missing. Of more than 75,000 clones listed, 83% are singletons. Here the sequenced sample was peripheral blood, taken 28 days after the second AZD1222 dose. Receptor source: an adult who received the AZD1222 COVID-19 vaccine. Both conserved end residues are trimmed from each CDR3. A D gene is named only where the DNA matches it firmly. Size tells how often a clone was seen (once, few, many) or the class of an expanded clone, and some rows leave it out.

>-|-|TRBV7-6
ASSLSTGPGTGELF
>TRBD2|-|TRBV12-3/TRBV12-4
AGGVDTGELF
>-|-|TRBV19
ASSIFSAAGTGELF
>-|-|TRBV6-1
ASSEAGGPPYEQY
>TRBD1|-|TRBV28
ASSWGDRGHGQPQH
>-|-|TRBV11-3
ASSLDGGMNTEAF
>-|-|TRBV5-5
ASSLATGDSYGYT
>TRBD2|-|TRBV2
ASSLNHPGLAGLMGDTGELF
>TRBD1|few|TRBV15
ATSRDAGGIDEQF
>-|-|TRBV29-1
SVDPPSLTEAF
>-|-|TRBV5-4
ASSFSGSRIYT
>-|-|TRBV2
ASSVDSRTYGYT
>TRBD2|-|TRBV6-4
ASSDRPRGAGELF
>TRBD2|-|TRBV30
AWRATSGRAGEQF
>-|few|TRBV9
ASSVGAGPPETQY
>TRBD1|-|TRBV2
ASRRGQGAFSYNSPLH
>-|-|TRBV10-3
AISGSRGESNSPLH
>TRBD1|-|TRBV7-8
ASSRDGGQGQPQH
>-|-|TRBV19
ASSRAGSTEAF
>-|-|TRBV11-2
ASSLASGSYNEQF
>TRBD2|few|TRBV3-1/TRBV3-2
ASSQGLRGAGGDTQY
>-|-|TRBV5-6
ASSLVITVREYGYT
>-|-|TRBV19
ASSIEDSRNTEAF
>TRBD2|-|TRBV6-2/TRBV6-3
ASSYSERDLTGELF
>-|once|TRBV10-3
AISGTTGELF
>TRBD1|-|TRBV5-4
ASSLAGQGVRETQY
>-|-|TRBV10-3
AISGGDRHTDTQY
>-|-|TRBV28
ASHLRVENTEAF
>TRBD2|-|TRBV7-2
ASSSGTSGREYEQY
>-|-|TRBV28
ASSLLEGGNGYT
>TRBD2|-|TRBV30
AWSVLAAEDQY
>TRBD1|few|TRBV7-8
ASSPKTGSLYEQY
>-|few|TRBV9
ASSVDHRSYNEQF
>TRBD2|-|TRBV4-1
ASSQARVAGGQQF
>TRBD1|-|TRBV15
ATSRDRGAQPQH
>TRBD1|-|TRBV5-1
ASSFGWDRLANVLT
>TRBD2|-|TRBV7-9
ASSLMSGGPGTDTQY
>-|-|TRBV3-1/TRBV3-2
ASSQVQGIGTQY
>TRBD1|once|TRBV27
ASSFQGASGNTIY
>-|-|TRBV28
ASSLQLARGGYT
>-|-|TRBV27
ASSLSENSYNEQF
>-|-|TRBV7-3
ASSLGTTDTQY
>-|once|TRBV19
ASSNQQGPFYGYT
>TRBD1|-|TRBV30
AWRGPGQGYEQY